This T cell receptor (beta chain) was captured by sequencing in a study of CD8 T cells in Susac syndrome (dated by TCRdb to between 2018 and 2021). General notes on the study: Of the Susac syndrome patients who were sequenced, 8 or 9 were in clinical remission while 5 or 6 had clinically active disease. At blood withdrawal, Susac syndrome patients were therapy-naive, treated with corticosteroids (with IVIg additionally given to some), or treated with IVIg alone. Clonality of the CD8+ T cell repertoire was compared between roughly 13 healthy donors, 14 Susac syndrome patients and around 16 multiple sclerosis patients. Repertoire sequencing was used to test whether CD8+ T cell activation and differentiation in Susac syndrome was antigen driven. What the authors observed across the whole study: Some 15 and five Susac-specific public clones were found in the total CD8+ and CD8+ TEMRA repertoires, respectively. Clonal expansion was observed in Susac syndrome CD8+ repertoires, with the highest expansion in CD8+ TEMRA cells and greater expansion in clinically active than in remitting patients. The study acknowledged that relatively few individuals were included in the TCR sequencing and HLA analysis.

Peripheral blood CD8+ and CD4+ T cells from healthy donors, Susac syndrome patients and multiple sclerosis patients were profiled using high-throughput TCR beta sequencing. Susac syndrome patients met recently defined diagnostic criteria for definite or probable disease. Bulk CD8+ and CD4+ T cells were purified magnetically by negative isolation, whereas CD8+ TEMRA cells were enriched by FACS. Blood was drawn into EDTA tubes, processed within 24 hours, and PBMCs were isolated by density gradient centrifugation. PBMCs intended for TCR sequencing were cryopreserved in liquid nitrogen and were subsequently thawed in a 37 degrees C water bath. The sorted or isolated CD4+, CD8+ and CD8+ TEMRA cells had a purity of 90% or higher. With respect to this clonotype: The clone's antigen remains unknown. Base qualities are not at hand, and no much larger clone is one base apart.

RNA was extracted with the RNeasy kit and roughly 0.5 to 1 ug was reverse transcribed using random hexamers. TCR beta CDR3 regions were amplified with the immunoSEQ multiplex PCR assay covering 54 Vbeta and 13 Jbeta segments. PCR amplification bias was corrected by using a synthetic template baseline for primer optimization and computational correction. The original methods were these. Reads were annotated to V, D and J genes per IMGT and analyzed with immunoSEQ Analyzer, keeping only productive sequences. Clonality was computed as one minus Shannon entropy normalized by log2 of the number of productive unique sequences. For each patient and control, public and private clones were evaluated within the 100 most prevalent clones. Clones were defined as Susac-specific if absent from the healthy and MS cohorts, from 1052 published viral clones and from other ImmuneACCESS disease sequences. TCRdb reprocessing: public reads trimmed at Q25 with fastp, clones called with MiXCR, in-frame beta chains kept. Rows with one shared CDR3 protein collapse into an entry with the most common genes and DNA. It is TCRdb's table, rather than the study itself, that gives the V and J calls and clone size. The sample table contains around 150,000 distinct CDR3 sequences; only one count was recorded for about 95% of them. Roughly 0.2% of the sample is held by the ten biggest clonotypes.

Per the germline V gene, SGHAT is the CDR1 and FQNNGV is the CDR2. V is trimmed back by 5 bases and J by 6 bases, and the junction contains 10 bases that no gene match accounts for. The CDR3 sequence holds 17 residues, the cysteine and phenylalanine included. CDR3 DNA is the only sequence kept; it has 51 bases, read in frame from the first base. Sequencing was done on a sample of CD8+ T cells from PBMCs. The TCR originated in a human donor with Susac syndrome. The sequence is built from TRBV11-2 and TRBJ2-2; TRBD1 aligns with 12 central bases. The sequence in DNA is TGTGCCAGCAGCACCTGGGACAGGGGGCAAGGGGCCGGGGAGCTGTTTTTT. It codes for CASSTWDRGQGAGELFF. With all but the CDR3 taken from the reference TRBV11-2 and TRBJ2-2 genes, the full variable domain is: EAGVAQSPRYKIIEKRQSVAFWCNPISGHATLYWYQQILGQGPKLLIQFQNNGVVDDSQLPKDRFSAERLKGVDSTLKIQPAKLEDSAVYLCASSTWDRGQGAGELFFGEGSRLTVL.